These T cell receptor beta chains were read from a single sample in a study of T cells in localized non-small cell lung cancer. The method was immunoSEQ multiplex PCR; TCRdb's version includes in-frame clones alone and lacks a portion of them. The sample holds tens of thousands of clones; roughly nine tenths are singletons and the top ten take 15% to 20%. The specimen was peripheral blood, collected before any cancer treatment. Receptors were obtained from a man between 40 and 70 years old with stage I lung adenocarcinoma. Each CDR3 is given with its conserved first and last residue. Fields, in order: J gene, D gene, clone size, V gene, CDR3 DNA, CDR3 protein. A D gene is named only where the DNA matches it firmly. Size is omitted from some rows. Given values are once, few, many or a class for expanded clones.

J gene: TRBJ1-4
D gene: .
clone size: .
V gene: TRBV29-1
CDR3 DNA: TGCAGCGCCGGACGACAGGTGGTACGGTATTGGGAAGCAACTAATGAAAAACTGTTTTTT
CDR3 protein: CSAGRQVVRYWEATNEKLFF

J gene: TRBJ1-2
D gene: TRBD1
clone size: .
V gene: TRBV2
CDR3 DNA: TGTGCCAGCAGTCGGGACAGGGGAGATGGCTACACCTTC
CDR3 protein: CASSRDRGDGYTF

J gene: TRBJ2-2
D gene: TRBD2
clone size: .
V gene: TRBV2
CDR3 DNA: TGTGCCAGCAATCCACGGGGGGCCGGGGAGCTGTTTTTT
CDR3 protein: CASNPRGAGELFF

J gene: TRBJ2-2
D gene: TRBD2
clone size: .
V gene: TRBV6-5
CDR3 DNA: TGTGCCAGCAAGCTAGCGGGAGCCCACACCGGGGAGCTGTTTTTT
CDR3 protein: CASKLAGAHTGELFF

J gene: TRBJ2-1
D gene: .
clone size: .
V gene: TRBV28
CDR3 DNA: TGTGCCAGCAGTTTTGGGACTTTACCCCGCGGGGCTGAGCAGTTCTTC
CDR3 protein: CASSFGTLPRGAEQFF

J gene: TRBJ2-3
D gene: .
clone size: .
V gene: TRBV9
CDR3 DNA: TGTGCCAGCAGCGCCGTGGGTTACGGGTTTAGCACAGATACGCAGTATTTT
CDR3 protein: CASSAVGYGFSTDTQYF

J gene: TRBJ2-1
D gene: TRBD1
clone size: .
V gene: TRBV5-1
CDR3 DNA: TGCGCCAGCAGCTCAACAGGGGAAATCGAGCAGTTCTTC
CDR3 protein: CASSSTGEIEQFF

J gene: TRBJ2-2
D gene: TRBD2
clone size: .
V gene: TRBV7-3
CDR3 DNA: TGTGCCAGCAGCTTAAGCTACCCGGCCTCCGGGGGGTCCGGGGAGCTGTTTTTT
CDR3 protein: CASSLSYPASGGSGELFF

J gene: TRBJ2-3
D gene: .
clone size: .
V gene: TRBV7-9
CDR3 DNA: TGTGCCAGCAGCCCGAGGGCTAACACAGATACGCAGTATTTT
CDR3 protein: CASSPRANTDTQYF

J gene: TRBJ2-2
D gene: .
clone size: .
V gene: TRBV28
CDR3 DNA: TGTGCCAGCACCCCCCCACTTGGGATAGGGGGCACCGGGGAGCTGTTTTTT
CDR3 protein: CASTPPLGIGGTGELFF

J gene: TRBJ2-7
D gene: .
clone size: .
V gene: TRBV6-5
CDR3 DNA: TGTGCCAGCAGTTACCGGCAGGTTCGGTACGAGCAGTACTTC
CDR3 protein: CASSYRQVRYEQYF

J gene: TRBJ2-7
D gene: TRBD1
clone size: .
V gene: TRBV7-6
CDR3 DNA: TGTGCCAGCAGCCAAGATTGGGACAGTTCCTACGAGCAGTACTTC
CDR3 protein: CASSQDWDSSYEQYF

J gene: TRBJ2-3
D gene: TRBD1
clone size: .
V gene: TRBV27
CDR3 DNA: TGTGCCAGCAGTTCGGCAGGGGGCGCGAGCACAGATACGCAGTATTTT
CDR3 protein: CASSSAGGASTDTQYF

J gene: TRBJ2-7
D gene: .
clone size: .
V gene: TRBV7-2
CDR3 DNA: TGTGCCAGCAGCTTAGACTACGAGCAGTACTTC
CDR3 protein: CASSLDYEQYF

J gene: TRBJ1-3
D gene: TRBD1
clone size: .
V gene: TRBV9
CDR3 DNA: TGTGCCAGCAGCGTAGAGGGGCAGGGGGCGTATGGAAACACCATATATTTT
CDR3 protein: CASSVEGQGAYGNTIYF

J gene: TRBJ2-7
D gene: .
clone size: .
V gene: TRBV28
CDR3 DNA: TGTGCCAGCAGTACAGGGTTTGGGTACGAGCAGTACTTC
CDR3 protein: CASSTGFGYEQYF

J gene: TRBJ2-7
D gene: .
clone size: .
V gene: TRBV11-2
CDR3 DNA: TGTGCCAGCAGCCAGGGACGTCCCTACGAGCAGTACTTC
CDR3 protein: CASSQGRPYEQYF

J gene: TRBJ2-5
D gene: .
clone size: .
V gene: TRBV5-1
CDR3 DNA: TGCGCCAGCAGCTTGTGGACCAGAAGGGAGACCCAGTACTTC
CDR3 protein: CASSLWTRRETQYF

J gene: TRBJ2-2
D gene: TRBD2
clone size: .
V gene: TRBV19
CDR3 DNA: TGTGCCAGTAGTATAATAGCGGGAGACACCGGGGAGCTGTTTTTT
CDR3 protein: CASSIIAGDTGELFF

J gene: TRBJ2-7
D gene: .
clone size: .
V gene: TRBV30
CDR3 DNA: TGTGCCTGGGCCCGAGGGGAGCCACCCTACGAGCAGTACTTC
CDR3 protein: CAWARGEPPYEQYF

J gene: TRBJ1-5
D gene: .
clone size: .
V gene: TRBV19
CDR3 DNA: TGTGCCAGTAGCCCTACTAATCAGCCCCAGCATTTT
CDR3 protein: CASSPTNQPQHF

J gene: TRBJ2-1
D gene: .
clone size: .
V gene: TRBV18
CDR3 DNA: TGTGCCAGCTCACCACCCAGGGGGGAGCCCTCCTACAATGAGCAGTTCTTC
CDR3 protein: CASSPPRGEPSYNEQFF

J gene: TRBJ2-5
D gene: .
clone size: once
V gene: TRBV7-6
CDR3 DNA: TGTGCCAGCAGCCAGGACAGCGGGACTCCACAAGAGACCCAGTACTTC
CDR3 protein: CASSQDSGTPQETQYF

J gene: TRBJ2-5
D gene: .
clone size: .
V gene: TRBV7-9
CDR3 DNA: TGTGCCAGCAGCCAGACGGCCCTCGACTACCAGGAGACCCAGTACTTC
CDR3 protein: CASSQTALDYQETQYF

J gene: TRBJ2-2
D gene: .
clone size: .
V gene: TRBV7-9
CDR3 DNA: TGTGCCAGCAGCTTAGTCGCGGGGTCCAACACCGGGGAGCTGTTTTTT
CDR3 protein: CASSLVAGSNTGELFF

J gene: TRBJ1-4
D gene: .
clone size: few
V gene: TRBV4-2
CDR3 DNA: TGTGCCAGCAGCCAAGAGTTCGCAACTAATGAAAAACTGTTTTTT
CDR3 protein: CASSQEFATNEKLFF

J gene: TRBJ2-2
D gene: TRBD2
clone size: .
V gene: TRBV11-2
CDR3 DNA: TGTGCCAGCAGCCTCCTAGCGGGAGGGGCCACCGGGGAGCTGTTTTTT
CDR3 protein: CASSLLAGGATGELFF

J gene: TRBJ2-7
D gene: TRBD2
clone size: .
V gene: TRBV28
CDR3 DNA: TGTGCCAGCAGTCTTCTCATTCAAAGCGGGAGGTACGAGCAGTACTTC
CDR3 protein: CASSLLIQSGRYEQYF

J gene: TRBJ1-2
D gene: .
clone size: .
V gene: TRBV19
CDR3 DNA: TGTGCCAGTAGTCTCAGGAGCTCTAACTATGGCTACACCTTC
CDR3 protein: CASSLRSSNYGYTF

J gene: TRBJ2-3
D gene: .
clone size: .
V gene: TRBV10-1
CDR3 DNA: TGCGCCAGCAGTGATAAGGACTGTAGCACAGATACGCAGTATTTT
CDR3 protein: CASSDKDCSTDTQYF

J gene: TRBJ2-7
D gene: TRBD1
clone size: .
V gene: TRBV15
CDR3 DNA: TGTGCCACCAGCAGAGAGGGGACAGTCGGCGAAAAGCAGTACTTC
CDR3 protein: CATSREGTVGEKQYF

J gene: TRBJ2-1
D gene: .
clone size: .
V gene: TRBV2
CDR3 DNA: TGTGCCAGCAGGACGGAGGGGGATGAGCAGTTCTTC
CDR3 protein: CASRTEGDEQFF

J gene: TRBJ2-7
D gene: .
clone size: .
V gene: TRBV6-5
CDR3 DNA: TGTGCCAGCAGGCGACAGGCCTCCTACGAGCAGTACTTC
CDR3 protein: CASRRQASYEQYF

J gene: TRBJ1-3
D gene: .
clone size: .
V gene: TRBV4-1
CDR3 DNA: TGCGCCAGCAGCCAAGCGCCCCATCTCTCTGGAAACACCATATATTTT
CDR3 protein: CASSQAPHLSGNTIYF

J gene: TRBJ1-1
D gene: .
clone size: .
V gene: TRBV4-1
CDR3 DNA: TGCGCCAGCAGCCAAGATCGCCAGGGTAACACTGAAGCTTTCTTT
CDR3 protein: CASSQDRQGNTEAFF

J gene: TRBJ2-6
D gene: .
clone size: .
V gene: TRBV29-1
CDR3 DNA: TGCAGCGTGGTGAGGTCCGGACAGTGGATCTCTGGGGCCAACGTCCTGACTTTC
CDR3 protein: CSVVRSGQWISGANVLTF

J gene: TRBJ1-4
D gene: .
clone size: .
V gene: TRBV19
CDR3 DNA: TGTGCCAGTAGTATTGCCGGGTACGGTAATGAAAAACTGTTTTTT
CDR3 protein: CASSIAGYGNEKLFF

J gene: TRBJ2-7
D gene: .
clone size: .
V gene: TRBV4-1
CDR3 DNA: TGCGCCAGCAGCCAAGGGCAGGGACGGAACTCCTACGAGCAGTACTTC
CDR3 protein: CASSQGQGRNSYEQYF

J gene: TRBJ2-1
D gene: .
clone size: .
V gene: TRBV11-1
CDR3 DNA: TGTGCCAGCAGCTTCCTAGCGAGGACCTACAATGAGCAGTTCTTC
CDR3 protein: CASSFLARTYNEQFF

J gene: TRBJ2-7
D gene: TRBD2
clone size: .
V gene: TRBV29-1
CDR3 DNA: TGCAGCGTAACCGGGACTAACTCCTACGAGCAGTACTTC
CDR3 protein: CSVTGTNSYEQYF

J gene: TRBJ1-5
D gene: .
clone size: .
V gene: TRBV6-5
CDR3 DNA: TGTGCCAGCAGTTACGGGTCCCGGCAGCCCCAGCATTTT
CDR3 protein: CASSYGSRQPQHF

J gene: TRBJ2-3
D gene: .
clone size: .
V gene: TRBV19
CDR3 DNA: TGTGCCAGTACTCGGGTTGGGGGTCGCACAGATACGCAGTATTTT
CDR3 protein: CASTRVGGRTDTQYF

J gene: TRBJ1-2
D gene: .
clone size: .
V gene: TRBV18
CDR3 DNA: TGTGCCAGCTCACCTGGAGGAGGGGAGGCTAGCTATGGCTACACCTTC
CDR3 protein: CASSPGGGEASYGYTF

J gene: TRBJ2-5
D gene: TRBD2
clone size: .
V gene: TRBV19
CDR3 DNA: TGTGCCAGTAGCCCACTAGCGAGCAGAGAGACCCAGTACTTC
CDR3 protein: CASSPLASRETQYF

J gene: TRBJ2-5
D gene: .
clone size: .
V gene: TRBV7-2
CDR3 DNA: TGTGCCAGCAGCTTATTGGGTTCAGGGATCGAGACCCAGTACTTC
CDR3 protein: CASSLLGSGIETQYF

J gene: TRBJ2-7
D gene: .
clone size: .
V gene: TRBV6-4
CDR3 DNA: TGTGCCAGTAGCGTAGCGCCCTCCTACGAGCAGTACTTC
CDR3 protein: CASSVAPSYEQYF

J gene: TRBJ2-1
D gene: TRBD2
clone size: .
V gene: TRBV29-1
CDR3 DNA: TGCAGCGTTGAAGGGCTAGCGGGGAGCTCCTACAATGAGCAGTTCTTC
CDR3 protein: CSVEGLAGSSYNEQFF

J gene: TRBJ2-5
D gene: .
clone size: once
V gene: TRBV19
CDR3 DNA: TGTGCCAGTAGTATAGATGGTCACAGTAACCAAGAGACCCAGTACTTC
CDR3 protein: CASSIDGHSNQETQYF

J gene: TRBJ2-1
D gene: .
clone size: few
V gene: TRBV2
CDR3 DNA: TGTGCCAGCAGTGAGTACAATGAGCAGTTCTTC
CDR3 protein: CASSEYNEQFF

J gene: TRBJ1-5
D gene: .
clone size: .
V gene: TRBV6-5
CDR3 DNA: TGTGCCAGCGGACCGGGAGCTAATCAGCCCCAGCATTTT
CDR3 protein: CASGPGANQPQHF

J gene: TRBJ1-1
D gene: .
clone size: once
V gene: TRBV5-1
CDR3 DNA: TGCGCCAGCAGCTCTGGGGGCGGGGAGAACACTGAAGCTTTCTTT
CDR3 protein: CASSSGGGENTEAFF

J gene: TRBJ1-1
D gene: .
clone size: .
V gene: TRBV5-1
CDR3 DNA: TGCGCCAGCAGCTTGGCGGGCCTCACCGGGACTGAAGCTTTCTTT
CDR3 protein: CASSLAGLTGTEAFF

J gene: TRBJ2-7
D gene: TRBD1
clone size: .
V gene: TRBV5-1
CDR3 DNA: TGCGCCAGCAGCTTCGGACAGGAAGGGAACGAGCAGTACTTC
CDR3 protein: CASSFGQEGNEQYF

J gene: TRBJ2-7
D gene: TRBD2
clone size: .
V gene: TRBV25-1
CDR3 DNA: TGTGCCAGCAGTGAATCAGCGGGAATCTTACCCTACGAGCAGTACTTC
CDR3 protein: CASSESAGILPYEQYF

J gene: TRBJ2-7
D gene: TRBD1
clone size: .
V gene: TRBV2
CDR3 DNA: TGTGCCAGCAGTGTTTGGACAGGGCTCTACGAGCAGTACTTC
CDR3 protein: CASSVWTGLYEQYF

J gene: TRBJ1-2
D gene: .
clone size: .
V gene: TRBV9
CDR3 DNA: TGTGCCAGCAGCGTAGCGGGGGTGGCTAACTATGGCTACACCTTC
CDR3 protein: CASSVAGVANYGYTF

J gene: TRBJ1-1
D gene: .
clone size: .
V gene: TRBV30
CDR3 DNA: TGTGCCTGGAGGCCCGGAGGGGGGCGGTTCACTGAAGCTTTCTTT
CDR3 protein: CAWRPGGGRFTEAFF

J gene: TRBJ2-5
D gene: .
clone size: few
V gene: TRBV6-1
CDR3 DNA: TGTGCCAGTGGGGAGGGGGTCCGAGAGACCCAGTACTTC
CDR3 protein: CASGEGVRETQYF